This T cell receptor (beta chain) was retrieved from a study of graft-versus-host responses after intestinal transplantation. About the research overall: Anti-thymocyte globulin was used for induction in all recipients, who then took tacrolimus and steroids for approximately three years.

The germline CDR1 and CDR2 sequences are MDHEN and SYDVKM. The CDR3 spans 16 residues. Study-level results: GvH clone levels peaked in circulation, and this peak was associated with early post-transplant HvG declines. Researchers found GvH clones in recipient marrow, and some showed up first in ileum or blood.

Points on this clone: Its antigen is not known. The junction does not match germline at one end; this may be a read error.

TCRdb keeps only in-frame clones here, not all; method: immunoSEQ multiplex PCR. This sample carries tens of thousands of clones, roughly 90% of them seen once, and the ten largest clones take around 2.5%. The source of this sequence is a human donor who received an intestinal transplant. This chain joins TRBV28 and TRBJ2-3; TRBD1 aligns across 7 bases. The sample was unstimulated CD8+ T cells sorted from spleen or lymph node cells, taken before intestinal transplant. This CDR3 is CASSLWDRASTDTQYF. The DNA of the CDR3 is TGTGCCAGCAGTCTATGGGACAGAGCAAGCACAGATACGCAGTATTTT.